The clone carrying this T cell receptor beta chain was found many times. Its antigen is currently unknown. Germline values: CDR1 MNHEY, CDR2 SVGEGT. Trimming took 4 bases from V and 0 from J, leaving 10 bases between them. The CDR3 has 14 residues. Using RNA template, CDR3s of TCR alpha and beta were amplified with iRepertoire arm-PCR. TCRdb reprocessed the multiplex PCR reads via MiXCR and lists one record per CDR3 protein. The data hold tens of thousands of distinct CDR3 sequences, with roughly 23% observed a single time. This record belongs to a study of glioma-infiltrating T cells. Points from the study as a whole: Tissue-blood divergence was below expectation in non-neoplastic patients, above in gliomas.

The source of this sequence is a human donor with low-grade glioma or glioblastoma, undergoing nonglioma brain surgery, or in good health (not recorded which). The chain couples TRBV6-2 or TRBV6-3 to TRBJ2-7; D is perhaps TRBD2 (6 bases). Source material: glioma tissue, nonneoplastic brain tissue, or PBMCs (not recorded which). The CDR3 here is CASSLGLDSYEQYF. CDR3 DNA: TGTGCCAGCAGTTTGGGACTCGACTCCTACGAGCAGTACTTC.